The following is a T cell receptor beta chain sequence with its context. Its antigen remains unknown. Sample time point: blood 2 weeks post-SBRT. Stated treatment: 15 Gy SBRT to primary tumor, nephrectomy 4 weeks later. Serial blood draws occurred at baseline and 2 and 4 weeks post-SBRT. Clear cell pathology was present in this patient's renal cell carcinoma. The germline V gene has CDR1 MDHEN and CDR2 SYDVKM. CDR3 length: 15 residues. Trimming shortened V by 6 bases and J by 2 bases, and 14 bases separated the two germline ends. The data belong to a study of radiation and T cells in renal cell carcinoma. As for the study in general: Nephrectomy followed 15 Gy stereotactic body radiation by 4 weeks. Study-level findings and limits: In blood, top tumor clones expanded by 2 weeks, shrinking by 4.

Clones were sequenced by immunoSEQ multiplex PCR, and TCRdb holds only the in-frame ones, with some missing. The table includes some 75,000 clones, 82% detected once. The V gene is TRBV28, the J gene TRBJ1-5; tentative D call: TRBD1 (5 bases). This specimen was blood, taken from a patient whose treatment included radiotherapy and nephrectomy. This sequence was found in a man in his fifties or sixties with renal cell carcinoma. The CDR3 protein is CASSRRGRGNQPQHF. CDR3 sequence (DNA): TGTGCCAGCAGCCGGAGGGGTCGTGGCAATCAGCCCCAGCATTTT.